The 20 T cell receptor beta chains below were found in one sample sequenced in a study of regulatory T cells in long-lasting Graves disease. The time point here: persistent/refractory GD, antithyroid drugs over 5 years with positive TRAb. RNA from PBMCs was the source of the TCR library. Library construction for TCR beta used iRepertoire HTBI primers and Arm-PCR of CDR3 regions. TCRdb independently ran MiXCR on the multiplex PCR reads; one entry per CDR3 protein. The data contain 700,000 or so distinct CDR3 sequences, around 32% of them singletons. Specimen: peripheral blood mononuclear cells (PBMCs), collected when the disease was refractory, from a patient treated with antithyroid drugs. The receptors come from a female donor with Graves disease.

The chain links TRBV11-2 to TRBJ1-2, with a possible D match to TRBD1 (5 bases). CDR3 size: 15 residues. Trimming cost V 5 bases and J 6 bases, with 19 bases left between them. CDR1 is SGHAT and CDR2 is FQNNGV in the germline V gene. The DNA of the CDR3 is TGTGCCAGCAGCCCGGGACCCACAACCGCCCATGGCTACACCTTC. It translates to CASSPGPTTAHGYTF. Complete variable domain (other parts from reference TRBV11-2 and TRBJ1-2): EAGVAQSPRYKIIEKRQSVAFWCNPISGHATLYWYQQILGQGPKLLIQFQNNGVVDDSQLPKDRFSAERLKGVDSTLKIQPAKLEDSAVYLCASSPGPTTAHGYTFGSGTRLTVV.

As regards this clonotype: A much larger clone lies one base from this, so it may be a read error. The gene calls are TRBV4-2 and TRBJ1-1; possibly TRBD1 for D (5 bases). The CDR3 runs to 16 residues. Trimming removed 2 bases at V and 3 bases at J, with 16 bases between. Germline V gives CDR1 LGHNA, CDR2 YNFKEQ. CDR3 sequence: CASSQWDQQPYTEAFF. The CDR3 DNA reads TGTGCCAGCAGCCAATGGGACCAGCAACCGTACACTGAAGCTTTCTTT.

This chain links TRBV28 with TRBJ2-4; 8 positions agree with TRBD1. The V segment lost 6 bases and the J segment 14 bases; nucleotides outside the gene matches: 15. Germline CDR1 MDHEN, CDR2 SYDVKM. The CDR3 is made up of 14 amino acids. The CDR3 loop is CASRPTEQGALKYF. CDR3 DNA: TGTGCCAGCAGGCCCACGGAGCAGGGGGCGCTTAAGTACTTC. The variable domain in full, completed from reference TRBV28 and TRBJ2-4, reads DVKVTQSSRYLVKRTGEKVFLECVQDMDHENMFWYRQDPGLGLRLIYFSYDVKMKEKGDIPEGYSVSREKKERFSLILESASTNQTSMYLCASRPTEQGALKYFGAGTRLSVL.

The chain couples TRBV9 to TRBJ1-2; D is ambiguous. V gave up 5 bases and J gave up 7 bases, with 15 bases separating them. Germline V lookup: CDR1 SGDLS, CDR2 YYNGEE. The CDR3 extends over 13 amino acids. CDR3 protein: CASRAPTLPGYTF. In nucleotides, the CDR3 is TGTGCCAGCAGGGCCCCAACGCTTCCTGGCTACACCTTC.

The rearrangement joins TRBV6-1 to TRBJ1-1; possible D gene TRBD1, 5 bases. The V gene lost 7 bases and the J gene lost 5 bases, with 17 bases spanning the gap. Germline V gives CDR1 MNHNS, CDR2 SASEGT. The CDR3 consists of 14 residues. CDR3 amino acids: CASIPVGVPTEAFF. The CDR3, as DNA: TGTGCCAGCATCCCTGTGGGGGTTCCGACTGAAGCTTTCTTT.

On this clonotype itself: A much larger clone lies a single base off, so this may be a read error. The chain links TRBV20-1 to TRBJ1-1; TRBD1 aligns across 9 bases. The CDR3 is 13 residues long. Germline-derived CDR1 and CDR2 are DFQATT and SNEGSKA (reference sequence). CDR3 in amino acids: CNAPQGARTEAFF. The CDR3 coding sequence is TGCAATGCCCCACAGGGGGCAAGGACTGAAGCTTTCTTT.

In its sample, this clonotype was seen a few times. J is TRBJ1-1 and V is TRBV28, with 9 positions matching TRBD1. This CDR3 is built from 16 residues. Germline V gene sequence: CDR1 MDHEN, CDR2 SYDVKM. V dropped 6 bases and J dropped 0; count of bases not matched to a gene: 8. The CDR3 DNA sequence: TGTGCCAGCAGCGAGGACAGGGGCTTCATGAACACTGAAGCTTTCTTT. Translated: CASSEDRGFMNTEAFF.

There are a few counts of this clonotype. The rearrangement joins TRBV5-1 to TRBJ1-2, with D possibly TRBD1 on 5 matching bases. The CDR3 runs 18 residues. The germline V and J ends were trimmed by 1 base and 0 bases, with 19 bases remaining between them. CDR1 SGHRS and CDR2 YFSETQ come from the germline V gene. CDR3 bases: TGCGCCAGCAGCTTGTACGGACCGGGACTCGTAGCTAACTATGGCTACACCTTC. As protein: CASSLYGPGLVANYGYTF.

CDR3 loop: CASSQDSGSNTEAFF. CDR3 DNA sequence: TGTGCCAGCAGCCAAGATTCAGGTTCGAACACTGAAGCTTTCTTT. The chain links TRBV3-1 to TRBJ1-1; D remains unclear. Germline-derived CDR1 and CDR2 are LGHDT and YNNKEL (reference sequence). The germline V and J ends were trimmed by 0 bases and 1 base, with 9 bases remaining between them. The CDR3 has 15 residues.

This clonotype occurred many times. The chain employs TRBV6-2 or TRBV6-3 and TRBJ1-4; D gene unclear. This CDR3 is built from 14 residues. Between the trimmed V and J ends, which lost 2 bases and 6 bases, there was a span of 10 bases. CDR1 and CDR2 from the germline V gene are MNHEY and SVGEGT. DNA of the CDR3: TGTGCCAGCAGTTACCGGGGAAGTGATGAAAAACTGTTTTTT. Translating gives CASSYRGSDEKLFF.

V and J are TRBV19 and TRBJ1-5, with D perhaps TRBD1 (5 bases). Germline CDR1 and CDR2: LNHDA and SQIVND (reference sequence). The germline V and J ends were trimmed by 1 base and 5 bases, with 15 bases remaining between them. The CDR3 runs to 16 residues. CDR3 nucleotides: TGTGCCAGTAGTATAGCCGGACACCTTTTATATCAGCCCCAGCATTTT. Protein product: CASSIAGHLLYQPQHF.

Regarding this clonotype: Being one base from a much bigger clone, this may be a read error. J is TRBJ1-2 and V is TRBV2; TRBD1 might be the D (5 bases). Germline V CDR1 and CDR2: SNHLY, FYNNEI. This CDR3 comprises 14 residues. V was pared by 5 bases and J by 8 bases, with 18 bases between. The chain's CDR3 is CASSSPRGARGYTF. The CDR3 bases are TGTGCCAGCAGTTCTCCCCGGGGCGCGAGGGGCTACACCTTC.

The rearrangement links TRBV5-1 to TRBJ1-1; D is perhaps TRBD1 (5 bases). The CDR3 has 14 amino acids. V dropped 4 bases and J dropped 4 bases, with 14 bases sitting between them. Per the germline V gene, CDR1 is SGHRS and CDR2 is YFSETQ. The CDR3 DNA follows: TGCGCCAGCAGCCCCGTGGGGGGTCGCACTGAAGCTTTCTTT. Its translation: CASSPVGGRTEAFF.

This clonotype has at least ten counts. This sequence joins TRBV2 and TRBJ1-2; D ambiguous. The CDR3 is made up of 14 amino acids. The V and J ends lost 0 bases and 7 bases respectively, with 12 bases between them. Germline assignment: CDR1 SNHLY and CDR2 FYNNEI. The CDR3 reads CASSEAQWQRGYTF. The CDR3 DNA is TGTGCCAGCAGTGAAGCGCAGTGGCAGCGTGGCTACACCTTC.

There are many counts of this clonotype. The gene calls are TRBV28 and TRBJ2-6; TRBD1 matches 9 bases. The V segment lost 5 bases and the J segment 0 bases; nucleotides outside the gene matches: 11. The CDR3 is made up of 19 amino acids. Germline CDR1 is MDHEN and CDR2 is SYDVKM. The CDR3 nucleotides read TGTGCCAGCAGTCGGATCAGACAGGGGGTACCCTCTGGGGCCAACGTCCTGACTTTC. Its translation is CASSRIRQGVPSGANVLTF.

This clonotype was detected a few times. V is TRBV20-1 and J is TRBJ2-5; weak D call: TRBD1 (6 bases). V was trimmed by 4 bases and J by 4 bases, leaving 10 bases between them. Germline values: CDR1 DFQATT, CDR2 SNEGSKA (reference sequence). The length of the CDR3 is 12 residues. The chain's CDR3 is CSATTGPETQYF. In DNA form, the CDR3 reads TGCAGTGCTACGACAGGCCCAGAGACCCAGTACTTC.

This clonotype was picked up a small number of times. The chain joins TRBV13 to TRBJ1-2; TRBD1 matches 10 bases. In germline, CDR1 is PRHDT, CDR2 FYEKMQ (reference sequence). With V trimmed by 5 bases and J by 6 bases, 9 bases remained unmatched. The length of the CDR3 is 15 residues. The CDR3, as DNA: TGTGCCAGCAGCGACACCGGGACAGGGGTAGATGGCTACACCTTC. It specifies CASSDTGTGVDGYTF.

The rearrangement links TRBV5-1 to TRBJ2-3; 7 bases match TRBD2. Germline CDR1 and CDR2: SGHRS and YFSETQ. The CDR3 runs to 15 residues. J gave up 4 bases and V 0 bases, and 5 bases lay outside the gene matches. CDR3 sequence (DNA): TGCGCCAGCAGCTTGGTACTAGCGAGAGCAGATACGCAGTATTTT. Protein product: CASSLVLARADTQYF.

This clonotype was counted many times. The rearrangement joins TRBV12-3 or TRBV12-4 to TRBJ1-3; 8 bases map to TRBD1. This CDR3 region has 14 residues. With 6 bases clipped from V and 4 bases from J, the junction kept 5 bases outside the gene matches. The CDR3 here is CASRGTGWGNTIYF. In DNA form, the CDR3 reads TGTGCCAGCAGGGGGACAGGCTGGGGAAACACCATATATTTT.

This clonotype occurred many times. This CDR3 reads CSAREDRANSPLHF. The CDR3 DNA follows: TGCAGTGCTAGGGAGGACAGGGCGAATTCACCCCTCCACTTT. The chain combines TRBV20-1 with TRBJ1-6, with 8 bases matching TRBD1. The CDR3 length is 14 residues. Per the germline V gene, CDR1 is DFQATT and CDR2 is SNEGSKA (reference sequence). V lost 3 bases and J lost 7; bases outside the gene matches: 5.